A single sample gave rise to the 32 T cell receptor beta chains below, sequenced in a study of T cell repertoires in cytomegalovirus infection. TCRdb passed the reads through MiXCR, listing each CDR3 protein once. The data contain about 240,000 distinct CDR3 sequences, 12% of them singletons. Sequencing was carried out using PBMCs. These receptor sequences come from a human donor in good health (CMV status not recorded). Some clones in this sample may be carry-over from other donors' samples.

At least ten counts were recorded for this clonotype. This rearrangement joins TRBV14 to TRBJ2-1; D is uncertain. Germline CDR1 and CDR2: SGHDN and FVKESK. The CDR3 spans 16 residues. The V gene lost 0 bases and the J gene lost 1 base, with 10 bases spanning the gap. DNA of the CDR3: TGTGCCAGCAGCCAAGACTCAAGGGTATCCTACAATGAGCAGTTCTTC. Amino acid sequence: CASSQDSRVSYNEQFF.

For the CDR3, the DNA is TGCGCCAGCAGCCAAGATGCCCAGGGTAACACTGAAGCTTTCTTT. Residues: CASSQDAQGNTEAFF. The chain uses TRBV4-3 and TRBJ1-1; perhaps TRBD1 as D (5 bases). This CDR3 spans 15 amino acids. The germline CDR1 and CDR2 sequences are LGHNA and YSLEER. Trimming left V 0 bases short and J 2 bases short, with 10 bases between.

This clonotype has only a few counts. The chain couples TRBV27 to TRBJ2-4; D possibly corresponds to TRBD1 (6 bases). This CDR3 comprises 17 residues. The germline V gene encodes CDR1 MNHEY and CDR2 SMNVEV (reference sequence). V gave up 6 bases and J gave up 0 bases, with 18 bases separating them. The CDR3 sequence: CASSVVGGRIAKNIQYF. Written as DNA, the CDR3 is TGTGCCAGCAGCGTAGTAGGGGGTCGGATAGCCAAAAACATTCAGTACTTC.

This clonotype was counted at least ten times. The V and J genes are TRBV7-2 and TRBJ1-2; D is unclear. V shed 1 base and J shed 4 bases, with 13 bases lying between them. The V gene's germline CDR1 is SGHTA and CDR2 FQGNSA. This CDR3 region has 15 residues. CDR3 nucleotide sequence: TGTGCCAGCAGCTTAGATGTCTCTTCCCCCTATGGCTACACCTTC. Protein product: CASSLDVSSPYGYTF.

In its sample, this clonotype was seen many times. The rearrangement uses TRBV27 and TRBJ2-7; D gene uncertain. Germline V lookup: CDR1 MNHEY, CDR2 SMNVEV (reference sequence). V was clipped by 2 bases and J by 6 bases, with 11 bases between them. This CDR3 contains 13 residues. The CDR3 protein is CASSLPPPSEQYF. The CDR3 DNA reads TGTGCCAGCAGTTTACCCCCGCCTAGCGAGCAGTACTTC.

V gene TRBV28 combines with J gene TRBJ1-5; possible D gene TRBD1, 5 bases. The CDR3 totals 14 residues. Trimming shortened V by 5 bases and J by 10 bases, and 18 bases separated the two germline ends. Germline-derived CDR1 and CDR2 are MDHEN and SYDVKM. CDR3 loop: CASSPARAPAPQHF. CDR3 nucleotide sequence: TGTGCCAGCAGTCCCGCCAGGGCCCCTGCCCCCCAGCATTTT.

There are a few counts of this clonotype. The chain combines TRBV6-1 with TRBJ1-1; D is perhaps TRBD1 (6 bases). The CDR3 extends over 14 amino acids. Germline V gene data show CDR1 as MNHNS and CDR2 as SASEGT. Trimming shortened V by 6 bases and J by 3 bases, and 14 bases separated the two germline ends. The chain's CDR3 is CASSLRGADTEAFF. In nucleotides, the CDR3 is TGTGCCAGCAGCCTTCGGGGGGCGGACACTGAAGCTTTCTTT.

This clonotype was counted ten times or more. V is TRBV6-1 and J is TRBJ1-2; no firm D call. V lost 1 base and J 2 bases, leaving 5 bases between the germline ends. Germline CDR1 is MNHNS and CDR2 is SASEGT. The CDR3 runs 13 residues. The CDR3 reads CASSEGRNYGYTF. CDR3 sequence (DNA): TGTGCCAGCAGTGAAGGCAGAAACTATGGCTACACCTTC.

This clonotype was observed a few times. The rearrangement uses TRBV6-2 or TRBV6-3 and TRBJ1-5; maybe TRBD1 (6 bases). Germline V gene sequence: CDR1 MNHEY, CDR2 SVGEGT. With 8 bases removed from V and 5 bases from J, the gap between germline ends came to 10 bases. The CDR3 totals 12 residues. The CDR3 region has the DNA TGTGCCAGCCAGACAGGTCATCAGCCCCAGCATTTT. Its translation: CASQTGHQPQHF.

This clonotype has a count of ten or more. The chain couples TRBV6-1 to TRBJ2-1; D not certain. The CDR3 totals 12 residues. The V gene's germline CDR1 is MNHNS and CDR2 SASEGT. Trimming took off 8 bases at V and 3 bases at J, with 8 bases between the two ends. For the CDR3, the DNA is TGTGCCAGCTCCCGAAGCTACAATGAGCAGTTCTTC. The encoded protein is CASSRSYNEQFF.

In its sample, this clonotype was seen many times. The chain combines TRBV7-9 with TRBJ2-5, with a possible D match to TRBD2 (5 bases). The CDR3 runs to 15 residues. Per germline, CDR1 SEHNR and CDR2 FQNEAQ (reference sequence). V lost 1 base and J 1 base, leaving 10 bases between the germline ends. CDR3 in amino acids: CASSLGGSFQETQYF. CDR3 DNA: TGTGCCAGCAGCTTAGGAGGGAGCTTCCAAGAGACCCAGTACTTC.

This clonotype was observed many times. The CDR3 region has the DNA TGTGCCAGCAGCTTAGTCGCGGGGGGGATGGAGACCCAGTACTTC. Translation gives CASSLVAGGMETQYF. The chain combines TRBV7-2 with TRBJ2-5; TRBD2 matches at 9 bases. V was clipped by 1 base and J by 5 bases; unmatched bases: 5. Germline V CDR1 and CDR2: SGHTA, FQGNSA. The CDR3 is 15 residues long.

With regard to this clonotype: Compared with germline, one end of the junction differs, possibly owing to a read error. J is TRBJ2-3 and V is TRBV28, with 10 nucleotides matching TRBD2. This CDR3 comprises 18 residues. The germline V gene encodes CDR1 MDHEN and CDR2 SYDVKM. The DNA for the CDR3 is TGTGCCAGCACTTTAGATATGCTAGCGGGAGAGAGCACAGATACGCAGTATTTT. Translated, it gives CASTLDMLAGESTDTQYF.

This clonotype was picked up many times. The chain employs TRBV7-2 and TRBJ1-4; unclear D gene. V lost 5 bases to trimming and J lost 0 bases, with 16 bases between them. The V gene's germline CDR1 is SGHTA and CDR2 FQGNSA. The CDR3 extends over 17 amino acids. CDR3 sequence: CASSVIGYSATNEKLFF. In nucleotides, the CDR3 is TGTGCCAGCAGCGTCATCGGCTACTCCGCAACTAATGAAAAACTGTTTTTT.

This clonotype was counted at least ten times. The V gene is TRBV10-3, the J gene TRBJ2-3; perhaps TRBD2 as D (6 bases). Looked up from germline, CDR1 is ENHRY and CDR2 is SYGVKD. The CDR3 runs to 17 residues. The germline V and J ends were trimmed by 0 bases and 6 bases, with 19 bases remaining between them. The CDR3 DNA reads as TGTGCCATCAGTGAGTCGGTATTAGGAGGGCGGCGGGATACGCAGTATTTT. This codes for CAISESVLGGRRDTQYF.

J is TRBJ1-4 and V is TRBV15; no clear D. Germline values: CDR1 LNHNV, CDR2 YYDKDF (reference sequence). CDR3 length: 14 residues. The V and J ends lost 0 bases and 8 bases respectively, with 10 bases between them. CDR3: CATSRDGGGEKLFF. The CDR3 coding sequence is TGTGCCACCAGCAGAGATGGAGGCGGGGAAAAACTGTTTTTT.

Worth noting for this clonotype: One base away lies a much larger clone, so this may be a sequencing read error. J is TRBJ2-1 and V is TRBV7-3; possible D gene TRBD2, 7 bases. The germline gives CDR1 SGHTA, CDR2 FQGTGA. CDR3 size: 13 residues. Here the CDR3 reads CVSSLRGGNEQFF. CDR3 coding DNA: TGTGTCAGCAGCTTAAGGGGGGGCAATGAGCAGTTCTTC.

V gene TRBV19 combines with J gene TRBJ1-2, with 9 bases that match TRBD1. The CDR3 loop spans 15 amino acids. The germline V gene encodes CDR1 LNHDA and CDR2 SQIVND (reference sequence). V dropped 9 bases and J dropped 12; count of bases not matched to a gene: 20. The CDR3 DNA reads TGTGCCAGCGCCGAGTCGAGGGGACAGGGCTCTTCGGACACCTTC. Amino acid sequence: CASAESRGQGSSDTF.

The CDR3 is CASSLGQGLEAFF. CDR3 DNA sequence: TGTGCCAGCAGCTTAGGACAGGGACTTGAAGCTTTCTTT. The gene calls are TRBV7-9 and TRBJ1-1; TRBD1 aligns across 7 bases. The ends lost 1 base at V and 7 bases at J; junction bases unmatched: 3. Germline CDR1 SEHNR, CDR2 FQNEAQ (reference sequence). The CDR3 runs to 13 residues. The variable domain in full, completed from reference TRBV7-9 and TRBJ1-1, reads DTGVSQNPRHKITKRGQNVTFRCDPISEHNRLYWYRQTLGQGPEFLTYFQNEAQLEKSRLLSDRFSAERPKGSFSTLEIQRTEQGDSAMYLCASSLGQGLEAFFGQGTRLTVV.

Many counts were recorded for this clonotype. The CDR3 region has the DNA TGTGCCAGCAGTTTAACGGGGGGCTACAATGAGCAGTTCTTC. It yields the protein CASSLTGGYNEQFF. The chain carries TRBV28 and TRBJ2-1; TRBD2 aligns across 7 bases. This CDR3 region has 14 residues. J lost 3 bases, V lost 2 bases, and 1 base had no gene match. CDR1 and CDR2 (germline): MDHEN, SYDVKM. Together with reference TRBV28 and TRBJ2-1, the CDR3 gives the full variable domain: DVKVTQSSRYLVKRTGEKVFLECVQDMDHENMFWYRQDPGLGLRLIYFSYDVKMKEKGDIPEGYSVSREKKERFSLILESASTNQTSMYLCASSLTGGYNEQFFGPGTRLTVL.

This chain connects TRBV12-3 or TRBV12-4 to TRBJ2-2; the D gene is possibly TRBD1 (6 bases). The germline V and J ends were trimmed by 2 bases and 6 bases, with 13 bases remaining between them. The CDR3 runs to 15 residues. DNA of the CDR3: TGTGCCAGCAGTTTAAGGGGGTTAAGATCCGGGGAGCTGTTTTTT. Translated: CASSLRGLRSGELFF.

Within the sample, this clonotype is medium-sized (0.01 to 0.1%). The rearrangement joins TRBV7-2 to TRBJ1-3, with D uncertain. Trimming left V 5 bases short and J 3 bases short, with 5 bases between. CDR3 length equals 12 residues. CDR1 is SGHTA, CDR2 FQGNSA, per germline. The CDR3 bases are TGTGCCAGCAGCCCGGGTGGAAACACCATATATTTT. It encodes CASSPGGNTIYF.

This clonotype has ten or more counts. V and J are TRBV7-2 and TRBJ1-5; D call uncertain. Between the trimmed V and J ends, which lost 5 bases and 0 bases, there was a span of 11 bases. The CDR3 is made up of 15 amino acids. Germline V gene sequence: CDR1 SGHTA, CDR2 FQGNSA. CDR3 sequence reads: CASSPGTPSNQPQHF. The DNA of the CDR3 is TGTGCCAGCAGCCCGGGCACCCCTAGCAATCAGCCCCAGCATTTT.

Many counts were recorded for this clonotype. The genes are TRBV7-2 and TRBJ2-2; 7 bases map to TRBD2. The CDR3 covers 15 residues. V shed 2 bases and J 0 bases; nucleotides not matched to a gene: 0. Germline lookup yields CDR1 SGHTA and CDR2 FQGNSA. CDR3 amino acids: CASSLLAANTGELFF. CDR3 DNA sequence: TGTGCCAGCAGCTTACTAGCGGCGAACACCGGGGAGCTGTTTTTT. Together with reference TRBV7-2 and TRBJ2-2, the CDR3 gives the full variable domain: GAGVSQSPSNKVTEKGKDVELRCDPISGHTALYWYRQSLGQGLEFLIYFQGNSAPDKSGLPSDRFSAERTGGSVSTLTIQRTQQEDSAVYLCASSLLAANTGELFFGEGSRLTVL.

On this clonotype itself: This sequence may be a read error, since a much larger clone differs from it by one base. For the CDR3, the DNA is TGTGCCAGCAGCCTACGTTTGGGGGTCTACGAGCAGTACTTC. Its translation: CASSLRLGVYEQYF. The V and J genes are TRBV7-2 and TRBJ2-7; perhaps D is TRBD1 or TRBD2 (5 bases each). With 5 bases removed from V and 3 bases from J, the gap between germline ends came to 14 bases. The CDR3 has 14 residues. From germline, CDR1 is SGHTA and CDR2 FQGNSA.

This clonotype was counted at least ten times. This chain uses TRBV7-2 with TRBJ1-1, with 10 bases lining up with TRBD1. The ends lost 3 bases at V and 4 bases at J; junction bases unmatched: 11. Germline V lookup: CDR1 SGHTA, CDR2 FQGNSA. The CDR3 has 17 residues. CDR3 protein: CASSFNRDRGKGTEAFF. For the CDR3, the DNA is TGTGCCAGCAGCTTTAACCGGGACAGGGGAAAGGGCACTGAAGCTTTCTTT.

This chain links TRBV6-5 with TRBJ2-1; 10 positions match TRBD2. The CDR3 sequence is 14 residues long. The V segment lost 6 bases and the J segment 9 bases; nucleotides outside the gene matches: 8. CDR1 and CDR2 (germline): MNHEY, SVGAGI. In DNA form, the CDR3 reads TGTGCCAGCAGATGGCTAGCGGGAGAAGGTGAGCAGTTCTTC. Its translation is CASRWLAGEGEQFF.

The chain uses TRBV25-1 and TRBJ2-7; a possible D gene is TRBD1 (6 bases). Germline V CDR1 and CDR2: MGHDK, SYGVNS. Between the trimmed V and J ends, which lost 1 base and 6 bases, there was a span of 13 bases. The CDR3 spans 14 residues. The CDR3 sequence is CASSESQTGLEQYF. DNA of the CDR3: TGTGCCAGCAGTGAATCCCAAACAGGGCTCGAGCAGTACTTC.

This clonotype was seen a few times. This rearrangement joins TRBV5-5 to TRBJ2-3; D perhaps matches TRBD1 (6 bases). The germline V and J ends were trimmed by 0 bases and 2 bases, with 13 bases remaining between them. This CDR3 is built from 16 residues. Germline loops: CDR1 SGHKS, CDR2 YYEKEE (reference sequence). The CDR3 here is CASSLVGRGDTDTQYF. CDR3 in DNA: TGTGCCAGCAGCTTGGTAGGCAGGGGAGACACAGATACGCAGTATTTT.

This chain uses TRBV14 with TRBJ2-7, with TRBD1 matching 7 bases. Germline V gives CDR1 SGHDN, CDR2 FVKESK. The CDR3 is 16 residues long. With 0 bases clipped from V and 0 bases from J, the junction kept 5 bases outside the gene matches. CDR3 nucleotides: TGTGCCAGCAGCCAAGATACCAGGGGGTACTCCTACGAGCAGTACTTC. Translated, it gives CASSQDTRGYSYEQYF.

This clonotype has at least ten counts. The chain carries TRBV14 and TRBJ2-1; no clear D gene. The CDR3 extends over 11 amino acids. Germline values: CDR1 SGHDN, CDR2 FVKESK. Trimming removed 2 bases at V and 8 bases at J, with 4 bases between. CDR3 sequence: CASSQNYEQFF. DNA for the CDR3: TGTGCCAGCAGCCAAAATTATGAGCAGTTCTTC. The full variable domain, with the rest looked up from reference TRBV14 and TRBJ2-1, is EAGVTQFPSHSVIEKGQTVTLRCDPISGHDNLYWYRRVMGKEIKFLLHFVKESKQDESGMPNNRFLAERTGGTYSTLKVQPAELEDSGVYFCASSQNYEQFFGPGTRLTVL.

This clonotype was detected many times. The rearrangement joins TRBV11-2 to TRBJ2-1, with a weak D call TRBD1 (5 bases). The CDR3 totals 17 residues. Germline values: CDR1 SGHAT, CDR2 FQNNGV. The V and J ends lost 5 bases and 0 bases respectively, with 17 bases between them. The DNA of the CDR3 is TGTGCCAGCAGCCCCAAGGGGTCCTCAGTCTCCTACAATGAGCAGTTCTTC. It is translated as CASSPKGSSVSYNEQFF.